Listed below are T cell receptor beta chains from one sample, sequenced in a study of control samples from healthy donors and cancer patients. The method was immunoSEQ multiplex PCR; TCRdb's version includes in-frame clones alone and lacks a portion of them. Among about 52,000 clones listed, 90% to 95% were seen once. The sample consisted of blood. Receptors were obtained from a young man in good health. The CDR3 runs from the conserved cysteine through the conserved F or W. The D gene is left open where the match is weak. Clone size, where shown, is once, few, many, or a class for clones that have expanded.

cdr3_nt cdr3_aa v_call clone_size j_call d_call
TGTGCCAGCAGCTTAGAAACCGGGACTTCTTACGAGCAGTACTTC CASSLETGTSYEQYF TRBV11-3 - TRBJ2-7 -
TGTGCCAGCAGCTTGGCGCAACTCAATGAGCAGTTCTTC CASSLAQLNEQFF TRBV5-4 - TRBJ2-1 -
TGCAGCGTCGTCAAGGACGGGGGGACTAGCCCCTTCTTC CSVVKDGGTSPFF TRBV29-1 - TRBJ2-4 TRBD2
TGTGCCAGCAGTTGGGGACCAAACTACGAGCAGTACTTC CASSWGPNYEQYF TRBV12-3/TRBV12-4 - TRBJ2-7 -
TGTGCCAGCAGCCCCACGGGAGGGATTAGCAATCAGCCCCAGCATTTT CASSPTGGISNQPQHF TRBV7-2 - TRBJ1-5 -
TGCGCCAGCAGCTCTCCGGGACAGGGGGACACTGAAGCTTTCTTT CASSSPGQGDTEAFF TRBV5-1 - TRBJ1-1 TRBD1
TGTGCCAGCAGCCCCACTAGCGTTGGCACAGATACGCAGTATTTT CASSPTSVGTDTQYF TRBV5-6 - TRBJ2-3 TRBD2
TGTGCCAGCAGCCATCTAGGTAAGGGCGGCTATGGCTACACCTTC CASSHLGKGGYGYTF TRBV3-1/TRBV3-2 - TRBJ1-2 -
TGTGCCAGTAGTTTAGGACTAGCGGGAGGACTCGGGGAGCTGTTTTTT CASSLGLAGGLGELFF TRBV19 once TRBJ2-2 TRBD2
TGTGCCAGCAGCCAAGCACCAGCGGGAGTCACAGATACGCAGTATTTT CASSQAPAGVTDTQYF TRBV3-1/TRBV3-2 - TRBJ2-3 TRBD2
TGTGCCAGCTCACCCCGCAGACAAGAGACCCAGTACTTC CASSPRRQETQYF TRBV18 - TRBJ2-5 -
TGTGCCAGCAGAGATCGACTAGCGGGGGGCAATGAGCAGTTCTTC CASRDRLAGGNEQFF TRBV27 - TRBJ2-1 TRBD2
TGTGCCAGCAGCCCAAGGGGCGGCGGGAGGGCCAACACCGGGGAGCTGTTTTTT CASSPRGGGRANTGELFF TRBV7-9 - TRBJ2-2 TRBD2
TGTGCCTTCACAGCAGATACGCAGTATTTT CAFTADTQYF TRBV30 once TRBJ2-3 -
TGCGCCAGCAGTGAGTCCTACGCAGAAGATACGCAGTATTTT CASSESYAEDTQYF TRBV10-1 - TRBJ2-3 -
TGCGCCAGCAGTGAGTGGGACAGCTCCTACGAGCAGTACTTC CASSEWDSSYEQYF TRBV10-2 few TRBJ2-7 TRBD1
TGTGCCAGCAGTTACAACGGGGACAACACCGGGGAGCTGTTTTTT CASSYNGDNTGELFF TRBV6-5 few TRBJ2-2 -
TGTGCCAGCAGTGAACTTCAGGGATCACCCCTCCACTTT CASSELQGSPLHF TRBV2 - TRBJ1-6 -
TGTGCCAGCAGCTTACTAGCGGGAGAAGAGACCCAGTACTTC CASSLLAGEETQYF TRBV7-9 - TRBJ2-5 TRBD2
TGTGCCAGCAGTGAGCCTAGCGGGACTGCCTCCTACGAGCAGTACTTC CASSEPSGTASYEQYF TRBV28 - TRBJ2-7 TRBD2
TGTGCCAGCAGTTTATCGACGGGAGGGCCTTACAATGAGCAGTTCTTC CASSLSTGGPYNEQFF TRBV27 - TRBJ2-1 TRBD2
TGTGCCAGCAGCGAGGCAGGGATGTTTCAGGAGACCCAGTACTTC CASSEAGMFQETQYF TRBV9 - TRBJ2-5 -
TGCAGCGTTGTGCCAGGAGGGAGCATTCAGTACTTC CSVVPGGSIQYF TRBV29-1 - TRBJ2-4 -
TGTGCCAGCAGCGGGACCTTGAGCTCCTACGAGCAGTACTTC CASSGTLSSYEQYF TRBV27 - TRBJ2-7 -
TGCGCCAGCAGCTTGGGTGCTCAAGGAGGGAGTAAGGAGCAGTACTTC CASSLGAQGGSKEQYF TRBV5-1 once TRBJ2-7 -
TGCGCCAGCATGGGGAGGACCGGTACCGGGGAGCTGTTTTTT CASMGRTGTGELFF TRBV10-2 - TRBJ2-2 -
TGCGCCAGCAGCGACGGACTAGGAGCTTTAGATGGCTACACCTTC CASSDGLGALDGYTF TRBV5-1 once TRBJ1-2 -
TGCAGTGCTGCAGGGGGCTACGAGCAGTACTTC CSAAGGYEQYF TRBV20-1 once TRBJ2-7 TRBD1
TGCAGCGTTCGGCCAGGGGGGCAAGAGACCCAGTACTTC CSVRPGGQETQYF TRBV29-1 - TRBJ2-5 -
TGTGCCAGCAGCCTTAGAAGGACAGGGGGCAATTCCTACTACGAGCAGTACTTC CASSLRRTGGNSYYEQYF TRBV3-1/TRBV3-2 - TRBJ2-7 TRBD1
TGTGCCAGCAGTTATGGGGGCTCAGATGAAAAACTGTTTTTT CASSYGGSDEKLFF TRBV6-2/TRBV6-3 - TRBJ1-4 -
TGTGCCAGCACCCCTCGGGAAATGGGGAAAGATACGCAGTATTTT CASTPREMGKDTQYF TRBV2 - TRBJ2-3 -
TGTGCCAGCAGTTACTCTCAGGGACGGGGCACTGAAGCTTTCTTT CASSYSQGRGTEAFF TRBV6-5 once TRBJ1-1 -
TGTGCCAGCAGCCAAGGCGTGGCTTCCGCCTACGAGCAGTACTTC CASSQGVASAYEQYF TRBV3-1/TRBV3-2 - TRBJ2-7 -
TGTGCCACCGGGGACACTCAGGAGTTGGATACGCAGTATTTT CATGDTQELDTQYF TRBV25-1 - TRBJ2-3 -
TGTGCCAGCAGACCGGGACGTGAAGAAGAAAAACTGTTTTTT CASRPGREEEKLFF TRBV6-5 - TRBJ1-4 -
TGTGCCAGCAACCCCTCCCAGGGATACGAGCAGTACTTC CASNPSQGYEQYF TRBV2 - TRBJ2-7 -
TGTGCCAGCAGTCCTGGACAGCTAAAGCAGTTCTTC CASSPGQLKQFF TRBV5-8 - TRBJ2-1 -
TGTGCCAGCAGCTTCCGTCCCAACACTGAAGCTTTCTTT CASSFRPNTEAFF TRBV7-9 - TRBJ1-1 -
TGCACCAGCAGCCAAGATCACTCTGGAAACACCATATATTTT CTSSQDHSGNTIYF TRBV1 - TRBJ1-3 -
TGTGCCAGCACCTCACAAGTGAACACTGAAGCTTTCTTT CASTSQVNTEAFF TRBV6-5 - TRBJ1-1 -
TGTGCCAGCAGCGTAGACAGGGGGAGAAATCAGCCCCAGCATTTT CASSVDRGRNQPQHF TRBV6-5 - TRBJ1-5 TRBD1
TGCGCCAGCAGCCAAGATCTGAGACTAGCGGGAAATGAGCAGTTCTTC CASSQDLRLAGNEQFF TRBV4-3 - TRBJ2-1 TRBD2
TGCGCCAGCAGCCAAGCGGGGCGAGGGGAGACCCAGTACTTC CASSQAGRGETQYF TRBV4-1 - TRBJ2-5 -
TGCAGTGCTAGACAGGAGACCCAGTACTTC CSARQETQYF TRBV20-1 - TRBJ2-5 -
TGTGCCAGCATAGGCCTGCTGCGGACCGGGGAGCTGTTTTTT CASIGLLRTGELFF TRBV6-6 - TRBJ2-2 -
TGTGCCAGTATTAATGGCGGTAGCAATCAGCCCCAGCATTTT CASINGGSNQPQHF TRBV19 - TRBJ1-5 -